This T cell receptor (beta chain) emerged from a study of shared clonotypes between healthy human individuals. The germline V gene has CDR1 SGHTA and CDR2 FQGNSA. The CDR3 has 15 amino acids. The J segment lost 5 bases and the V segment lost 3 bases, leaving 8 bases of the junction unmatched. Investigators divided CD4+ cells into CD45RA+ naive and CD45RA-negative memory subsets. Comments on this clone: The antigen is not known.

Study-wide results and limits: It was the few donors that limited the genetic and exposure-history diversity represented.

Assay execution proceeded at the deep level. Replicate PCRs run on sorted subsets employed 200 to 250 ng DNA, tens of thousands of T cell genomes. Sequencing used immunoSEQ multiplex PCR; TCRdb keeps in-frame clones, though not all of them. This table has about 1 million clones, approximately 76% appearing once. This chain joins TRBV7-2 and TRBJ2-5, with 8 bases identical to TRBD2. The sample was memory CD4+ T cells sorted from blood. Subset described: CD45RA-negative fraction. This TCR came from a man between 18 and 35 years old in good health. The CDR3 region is CASSLRQAGVETQYF. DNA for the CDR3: TGTGCCAGCAGCTTGCGCCAAGCGGGGGTTGAGACCCAGTACTTC.